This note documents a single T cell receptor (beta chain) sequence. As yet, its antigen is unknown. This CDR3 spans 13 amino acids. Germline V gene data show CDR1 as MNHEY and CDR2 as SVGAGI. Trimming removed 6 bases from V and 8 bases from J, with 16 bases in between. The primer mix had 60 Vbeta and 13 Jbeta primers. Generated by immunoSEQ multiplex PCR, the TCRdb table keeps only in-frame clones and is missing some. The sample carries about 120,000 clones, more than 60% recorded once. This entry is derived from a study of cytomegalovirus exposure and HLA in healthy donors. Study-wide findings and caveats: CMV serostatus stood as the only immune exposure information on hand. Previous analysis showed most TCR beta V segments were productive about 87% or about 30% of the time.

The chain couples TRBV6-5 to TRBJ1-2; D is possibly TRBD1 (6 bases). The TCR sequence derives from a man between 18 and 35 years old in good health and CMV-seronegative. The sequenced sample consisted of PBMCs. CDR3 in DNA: TGTGCCAGCAGCCCTCTGGGGGCGGGCGGCTACACCTTC. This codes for CASSPLGAGGYTF.